This is a list of T cell receptor beta chains from one sample in a study of blood T cell repertoires in COVID-19. Libraries were prepared by immunoSEQ multiplex PCR; TCRdb keeps only in-frame clonotypes and omits some of them. The sample lists some 90,000 clones; 80% were seen once. Material: peripheral blood. These receptors were collected from a woman in her 70s with acute or convalescent COVID-19. CDR3s include the opening cysteine and the closing phenylalanine or tryptophan. A D gene is named only where the DNA matches it firmly. Clone size appears in some rows only: once, few, many, or a class for an expanded clone.

CDR3 DNA: TGTGCCAGCAGCCAAGATCAGCAGGCGGGTAATGCCTACGAGCAGTACTTC; CDR3 protein: CASSQDQQAGNAYEQYF; D gene: -; V gene: TRBV4-2; J gene: TRBJ2-7; clone size: once
CDR3 DNA: TGCGCCAGCAGCCAACGACAGCTTATCTATGGCTACACCTTC; CDR3 protein: CASSQRQLIYGYTF; D gene: -; V gene: TRBV4-1; J gene: TRBJ1-2; clone size: -
CDR3 DNA: TGTGCCAGCAGCCCCGTGCGGGGGTTGGAGACCCAGTACTTC; CDR3 protein: CASSPVRGLETQYF; D gene: TRBD2; V gene: TRBV7-2; J gene: TRBJ2-5; clone size: once
CDR3 DNA: TGTGCCAGCAGTTACCGCGGGGAGAACACTGAAGCTTTCTTT; CDR3 protein: CASSYRGENTEAFF; D gene: -; V gene: TRBV6-2/TRBV6-3; J gene: TRBJ1-1; clone size: few
CDR3 DNA: TGTGCCAGCAGTTACTCTCGTCTAGCGAGCACAGATACGCAGTATTTT; CDR3 protein: CASSYSRLASTDTQYF; D gene: -; V gene: TRBV6-6; J gene: TRBJ2-3; clone size: -
CDR3 DNA: TGTGCCAGCAGCTTAGCGTCAGACCTCCACTTT; CDR3 protein: CASSLASDLHF; D gene: -; V gene: TRBV7-9; J gene: TRBJ1-6; clone size: few
CDR3 DNA: TGTGCCAGCAGTTTAGCGCTGGACAGGGCCTATGGCTACACCTTC; CDR3 protein: CASSLALDRAYGYTF; D gene: TRBD1; V gene: TRBV28; J gene: TRBJ1-2; clone size: -
CDR3 DNA: TGTGCCAGTAGTCTGGGCCAGGGGGCGATTCTGGAAAAACTGTTTTTT; CDR3 protein: CASSLGQGAILEKLFF; D gene: TRBD1; V gene: TRBV19; J gene: TRBJ1-4; clone size: -
CDR3 DNA: TGTGCCAGTCACAGGGGAGAATTAGAAAAACTGTTTTTT; CDR3 protein: CASHRGELEKLFF; D gene: TRBD1; V gene: TRBV2; J gene: TRBJ1-4; clone size: once
CDR3 DNA: TGTGCCAGCAATACACCGACAGGGGGATTAGGGGGCTACACCTTC; CDR3 protein: CASNTPTGGLGGYTF; D gene: -; V gene: TRBV21-1; J gene: TRBJ1-2; clone size: -
CDR3 DNA: TGTGCCAGCAGCTTGGACAGCCTCTATGGCTACACCTTC; CDR3 protein: CASSLDSLYGYTF; D gene: -; V gene: TRBV5-4; J gene: TRBJ1-2; clone size: -
CDR3 DNA: TGTGCCAGTAGTGGAGACAGGGATAATTCACCCCTCCACTTT; CDR3 protein: CASSGDRDNSPLHF; D gene: TRBD1; V gene: TRBV19; J gene: TRBJ1-6; clone size: few
CDR3 DNA: TGTGCCAGCAGCTTTGGGACTTGGGACAATGAGCAGTTCTTC; CDR3 protein: CASSFGTWDNEQFF; D gene: -; V gene: TRBV7-9; J gene: TRBJ2-1; clone size: -
CDR3 DNA: TGTGCCAGTAGTATGACTAGCGGGAGGTTGGGCAATGAGCAGTTCTTC; CDR3 protein: CASSMTSGRLGNEQFF; D gene: TRBD2; V gene: TRBV19; J gene: TRBJ2-1; clone size: -
CDR3 DNA: TGTGCCAGCAGCTTACATAGCGGGAGGGGGAGGGGTGAGCAGTTCTTC; CDR3 protein: CASSLHSGRGRGEQFF; D gene: TRBD2; V gene: TRBV5-4; J gene: TRBJ2-1; clone size: once
CDR3 DNA: TGCAGCGTTGAGGGACAAACGAACACTGAAGCTTTCTTT; CDR3 protein: CSVEGQTNTEAFF; D gene: -; V gene: TRBV29-1; J gene: TRBJ1-1; clone size: -
CDR3 DNA: TGCGCCAGCAGCTTAGGGGCGGGGGCGCAATCCTACAATGAGCAGTTCTTC; CDR3 protein: CASSLGAGAQSYNEQFF; D gene: -; V gene: TRBV5-1; J gene: TRBJ2-1; clone size: -
CDR3 DNA: TGTGCCAGCAGCGACGACAGGACGAGTTTCTACACTGAAGCTTTCTTT; CDR3 protein: CASSDDRTSFYTEAFF; D gene: -; V gene: TRBV5-4; J gene: TRBJ1-1; clone size: -
CDR3 DNA: TGTGCCAGCAGTGAAGGGGCAGCAGAGACCCAGTACTTC; CDR3 protein: CASSEGAAETQYF; D gene: -; V gene: TRBV2; J gene: TRBJ2-5; clone size: -
CDR3 DNA: TGTGCCTGGAATAGATTCTCTGGGGCCAACGTCCTGACTTTC; CDR3 protein: CAWNRFSGANVLTF; D gene: -; V gene: TRBV30; J gene: TRBJ2-6; clone size: -
CDR3 DNA: TGTGCCAGCGGCAGGACAGAGGAAAAACTGTTTTTT; CDR3 protein: CASGRTEEKLFF; D gene: -; V gene: TRBV5-4; J gene: TRBJ1-4; clone size: -
CDR3 DNA: TGTGCCACCAGTGCGAGCGGGACACGGGGGGAGCAGTTCTTC; CDR3 protein: CATSASGTRGEQFF; D gene: -; V gene: TRBV24-1; J gene: TRBJ2-1; clone size: -
CDR3 DNA: TGTGCCAGCAGTCCATCCCGTTTTGCGGGAGAGATGTACAATGAGCAGTTCTTC; CDR3 protein: CASSPSRFAGEMYNEQFF; D gene: TRBD2; V gene: TRBV27; J gene: TRBJ2-1; clone size: few
CDR3 DNA: TGTGCCAGCAGCCTGGGACCGGGACTAGCGGGGGGGCTTACAGATACGCAGTATTTT; CDR3 protein: CASSLGPGLAGGLTDTQYF; D gene: TRBD2; V gene: TRBV9; J gene: TRBJ2-3; clone size: -
CDR3 DNA: TGTGCCAGCAGCCAAAACGAAGGACTTTCCTACGAGCAGTACTTC; CDR3 protein: CASSQNEGLSYEQYF; D gene: -; V gene: TRBV4-2; J gene: TRBJ2-7; clone size: -
CDR3 DNA: TGTGCCAGCAGTGAGTACAGGGAAGCTTTCTTT; CDR3 protein: CASSEYREAFF; D gene: -; V gene: TRBV2; J gene: TRBJ1-1; clone size: -
CDR3 DNA: TGTGCCAGCAGCGTAGAAAGCGGGGCTTACAATGAGCAGTTCTTC; CDR3 protein: CASSVESGAYNEQFF; D gene: TRBD2; V gene: TRBV9; J gene: TRBJ2-1; clone size: few
CDR3 DNA: TGTGCCAGCAGCCCGACCGCGATGACAGGGGGAAGGTATGGCTACACCTTC; CDR3 protein: CASSPTAMTGGRYGYTF; D gene: TRBD1; V gene: TRBV9; J gene: TRBJ1-2; clone size: -
CDR3 DNA: TGTGCCAGCAGTGAAGCAGGGGGCTCTGGGGCCAACGTCCTGACTTTC; CDR3 protein: CASSEAGGSGANVLTF; D gene: -; V gene: TRBV2; J gene: TRBJ2-6; clone size: few
CDR3 DNA: TGTGCCAGCAGCTTAGTTGGACAGGGGAGGGGCTATGAGCAGTTCTTC; CDR3 protein: CASSLVGQGRGYEQFF; D gene: TRBD1; V gene: TRBV7-2; J gene: TRBJ2-1; clone size: -
CDR3 DNA: TGTGCCAGTAGTATGACTAGCGGGAACGAGCAGTACTTC; CDR3 protein: CASSMTSGNEQYF; D gene: TRBD2; V gene: TRBV19; J gene: TRBJ2-7; clone size: -
CDR3 DNA: TGTGCCAGCAGTTTAGGTAGCCTAGCCGTAGCCTCCACAGATACGCAGTATTTT; CDR3 protein: CASSLGSLAVASTDTQYF; D gene: -; V gene: TRBV28; J gene: TRBJ2-3; clone size: -
CDR3 DNA: TGTGCCAGCAGCGGGAGCGGGGGCAATGAAAAACTGTTTTTT; CDR3 protein: CASSGSGGNEKLFF; D gene: -; V gene: TRBV9; J gene: TRBJ1-4; clone size: -
CDR3 DNA: TGTGCCAGTAGCCCGTCGGCGGTACGCTCTGGAAACACCATATATTTT; CDR3 protein: CASSPSAVRSGNTIYF; D gene: -; V gene: TRBV19; J gene: TRBJ1-3; clone size: -
CDR3 DNA: TGTGCCAGCAGCCACAGCGGGAGGCCAGATACGCAGTATTTT; CDR3 protein: CASSHSGRPDTQYF; D gene: TRBD2; V gene: TRBV7-9; J gene: TRBJ2-3; clone size: -
CDR3 DNA: TGTGCCAGCAGCCTGGGACAGGGTTTCCACGAGCAGTACTTC; CDR3 protein: CASSLGQGFHEQYF; D gene: TRBD1; V gene: TRBV3-1/TRBV3-2; J gene: TRBJ2-7; clone size: -
CDR3 DNA: TGTGCCAGCAGAACTCGACAGGGGGCTGGCGGGGAGCTGTTTTTT; CDR3 protein: CASRTRQGAGGELFF; D gene: TRBD1; V gene: TRBV6-5; J gene: TRBJ2-2; clone size: -
CDR3 DNA: TGCGCCAGCAGCCTACAGGGCGGGGGGTACCAAGAGACCCAGTACTTC; CDR3 protein: CASSLQGGGYQETQYF; D gene: TRBD2; V gene: TRBV5-1; J gene: TRBJ2-5; clone size: -
CDR3 DNA: TGTGCCTGGAGTGAGAGCGGGTTCACCGGGGAGCTGTTTTTT; CDR3 protein: CAWSESGFTGELFF; D gene: -; V gene: TRBV30; J gene: TRBJ2-2; clone size: -
CDR3 DNA: TGTGCCAGCTCACTATCCCCGCTACAGGTTCACCATGGCTACACCTTC; CDR3 protein: CASSLSPLQVHHGYTF; D gene: -; V gene: TRBV18; J gene: TRBJ1-2; clone size: few
CDR3 DNA: TGCGCCAGCAGCTTGACGGGGGGGCCTGATCCAGATACGCAGTATTTT; CDR3 protein: CASSLTGGPDPDTQYF; D gene: TRBD2; V gene: TRBV5-1; J gene: TRBJ2-3; clone size: once
CDR3 DNA: TGTGCCAGCAGTTTCCCGGGACAGGGTTTTCAGCCCCAGCATTTT; CDR3 protein: CASSFPGQGFQPQHF; D gene: TRBD1; V gene: TRBV28; J gene: TRBJ1-5; clone size: -
CDR3 DNA: TGTGCCAGCAGCTTAGCTGTCGGGGGGGCTCAGCCCCAGCATTTT; CDR3 protein: CASSLAVGGAQPQHF; D gene: -; V gene: TRBV7-9; J gene: TRBJ1-5; clone size: -